The subject of this entry is one TCR beta chain. This sample is part of a study of blood T cell repertoires in COVID-19. Overall study context: Acute and convalescent COVID-19 samples came from the United States, Italy and Spain. From T cells, B-cell-depleted T cells, or PBMCs came the material, which was cDNA or gDNA.

Trimming removed 7 bases from V and 5 bases from J, with 15 bases in between. Germline V gene lookup returns CDR1 MNHNY and CDR2 SVGAGI (reference sequence). The CDR3 runs 14 residues. TCRdb's table, derived via immunoSEQ multiplex PCR, lists solely in-frame clones and lacks some. The repertoire holds about 200,000 clones, with 82% as singletons. The chain joins TRBV6-6 to TRBJ1-5; tentative D call: TRBD1 (6 bases). The material sequenced was peripheral blood. The receptor was isolated from an elderly woman with COVID-19, enrolled during active disease. The CDR3 region is CASTGRQEYQPQHF. The CDR3 nucleotides are TGTGCCAGCACCGGTCGACAGGAGTATCAGCCCCAGCATTTT.